This T cell receptor (beta chain) emerged from a study of T cell responses to AZD1222 COVID-19 vaccine. Notes on the study in general: Recipients of AZD1222 seropositive at baseline numbered only 5 to 7. Spike-specific TCR breadth and depth rose after two AZD1222 doses.

TCRdb's table, derived via immunoSEQ multiplex PCR, lists solely in-frame clones and lacks some. The data contain 150,000 to 200,000 clones, 94% of them singletons. Losses at the gene ends were 5 bases for V and 7 bases for J; bases not matched to a gene: 4. Germline-derived CDR1 and CDR2 are SNHLY and FYNNEI. The length of the CDR3 is 13 residues. Worth noting for this clone: Its antigen remains unknown.

The V gene is TRBV2, the J gene TRBJ2-7; 11 bases are a match to TRBD1. The source was peripheral blood, collected 28 days after the second AZD1222 dose. The receptor's source is an adult who received the AZD1222 COVID-19 vaccine. This chain's CDR3 is CASSWTGGGEQYF. The CDR3, as DNA: TGTGCCAGCAGTTGGACAGGGGGCGGTGAGCAGTACTTC. Full variable domain (missing parts from reference TRBV2 and TRBJ2-7): EPEVTQTPSHQVTQMGQEVILRCVPISNHLYFYWYRQILGQKVEFLVSFYNNEISEKSEIFDDQFSVERPDGSNFTLKIRSTKLEDSAMYFCASSWTGGGEQYFGPGTRLTVT.